This T cell receptor (beta chain) was profiled in a study of T-cell memory formation after mild COVID-19. Each CDR3 protein is one row after TCRdb ran MiXCR on the 5' RACE reads. Among around 450,000 distinct CDR3 sequences listed, around 24% were seen once. The CDR3 has 16 amino acids. The V and J ends lost 3 bases and 5 bases, in that order; junction bases with no gene match: 13. This TCR was recovered from an adult woman who had mild COVID-19 (a few samples of this study predate the infection). Cell type and time point are not known. Sequencing was carried out using PBMCs or a T cell subset sorted from them (not recorded which). The V gene is TRBV12-3 or TRBV12-4, the J gene TRBJ2-7, with TRBD1 matching over 7 bases. CDR3: CASSFGVTGRKDEQYF. CDR3 DNA sequence: TGTGCCAGCAGTTTCGGTGTGACAGGGCGGAAGGACGAGCAGTACTTC.